A selection of T cell receptor beta chains follows, all from one sample in a study of glioma-infiltrating T cells after dendritic cell vaccination. Using immunoSEQ multiplex PCR, the repertoire was profiled, and TCRdb retains in-frame clones only, with some absent. In the table there are over 65,000 clones, roughly 85% of which are singletons. This specimen was blood, taken after dendritic cell vaccination. These receptors all come from a human donor with glioblastoma. CDR3s include the opening cysteine and the closing phenylalanine or tryptophan.

TRBJ1-5,TRBV4-1,CASSQEMEDRGQPQHF
TRBJ2-7,TRBV4-3,CASSLDSTGGYEQYF
TRBJ2-7,TRBV18,CASSPSDSAYEQYF
TRBJ1-2,TRBV7-9,CASSPKVDYYTF
TRBJ2-7,TRBV27,CASSLSGPAYEQYF
TRBJ2-3,TRBV6-1,CASSEERGAPDTQYF
TRBJ1-6,TRBV9,CASSVARDRDNSPLHF
TRBJ2-7,TRBV5-5,CASSYSSYEQYF
TRBJ2-3,TRBV6-5,CASTPTVNTDTQYF
TRBJ2-5,TRBV5-6,CASSLGLAGGYQETQYF
TRBJ2-2,TRBV6-1,CASTLIGGELFF
TRBJ2-1,TRBV2,CASSGQKYNEQFF
TRBJ1-1,TRBV7-9,CASSLVEGNTEAFF
TRBJ2-4,TRBV18,CASLGDGDIQYF
TRBJ2-6,TRBV9,CASSVGFDSMASGANVLTF
TRBJ2-2,TRBV7-9,CASRRETANTGELFF
TRBJ2-6,TRBV19,CASSIFPGHFSGANVLTF
TRBJ2-2,TRBV19,CASSIRTENTGELFF
TRBJ1-2,TRBV13,CASSGTGLNIYGYTF
TRBJ1-1,TRBV29-1,CSVGQGVGGEAFF
TRBJ2-7,TRBV27,CASSFGLEHYEQYF
TRBJ1-1,TRBV7-2,CASSTGQNTEAFF
TRBJ1-5,TRBV6-1,CASSEYSFSNQPQHF
TRBJ2-7,TRBV28,CASASKGQGYEQYF
TRBJ1-2,TRBV5-6,CASSLANYGANYGYTF
TRBJ1-1,TRBV7-6,CASSLSHASEAFF
TRBJ2-7,TRBV6-5,CASSATGETYEQYF
TRBJ2-7,TRBV6-1,CASSEATGTGGYEQYF
TRBJ2-7,TRBV6-5,CASSRGQLSSYEQYF
TRBJ1-4,TRBV7-8,CASSLEARLGGEKLFF
TRBJ1-1,TRBV29-1,CSLRTGMNTEAFF
TRBJ1-2,TRBV11-2,CASSLATGTYGYTF